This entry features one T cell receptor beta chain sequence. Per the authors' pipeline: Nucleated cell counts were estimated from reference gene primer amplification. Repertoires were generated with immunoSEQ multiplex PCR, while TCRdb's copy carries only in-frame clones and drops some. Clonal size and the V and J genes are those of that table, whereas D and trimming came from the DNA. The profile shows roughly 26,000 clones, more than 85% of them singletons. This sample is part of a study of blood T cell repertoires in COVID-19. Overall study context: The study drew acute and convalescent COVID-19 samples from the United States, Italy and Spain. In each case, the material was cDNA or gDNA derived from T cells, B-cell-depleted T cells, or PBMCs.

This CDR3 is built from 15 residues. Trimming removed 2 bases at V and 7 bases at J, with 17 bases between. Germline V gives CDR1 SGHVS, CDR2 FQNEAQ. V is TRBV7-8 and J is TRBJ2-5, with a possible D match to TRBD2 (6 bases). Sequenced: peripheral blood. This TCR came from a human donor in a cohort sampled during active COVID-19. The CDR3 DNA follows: TGTGCCAGCAGCTTACCGGCGGGACCACCCTGGACCCAGTACTTC. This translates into CASSLPAGPPWTQYF.